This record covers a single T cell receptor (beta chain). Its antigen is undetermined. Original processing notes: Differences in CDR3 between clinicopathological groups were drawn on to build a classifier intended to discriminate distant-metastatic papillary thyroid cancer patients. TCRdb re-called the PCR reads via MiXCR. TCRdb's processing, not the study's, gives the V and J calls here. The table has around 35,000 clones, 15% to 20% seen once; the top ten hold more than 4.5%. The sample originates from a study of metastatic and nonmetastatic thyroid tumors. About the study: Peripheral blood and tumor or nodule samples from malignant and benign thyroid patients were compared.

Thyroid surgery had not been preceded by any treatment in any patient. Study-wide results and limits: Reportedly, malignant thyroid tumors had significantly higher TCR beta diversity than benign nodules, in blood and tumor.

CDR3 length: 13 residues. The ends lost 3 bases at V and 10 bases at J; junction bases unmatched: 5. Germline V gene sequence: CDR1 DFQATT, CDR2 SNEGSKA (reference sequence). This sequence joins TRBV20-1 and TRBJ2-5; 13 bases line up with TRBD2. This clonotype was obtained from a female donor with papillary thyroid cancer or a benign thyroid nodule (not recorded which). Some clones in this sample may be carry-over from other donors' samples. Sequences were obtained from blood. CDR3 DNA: TGCAGTGCTAGGGGGACTAGCGGGGACCTCCAGTACTTC. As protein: CSARGTSGDLQYF.